Shown below are 13 T cell receptor beta chains from a single sample sequenced in a study of shared T cell receptors in the human thymus. Sequenced by immunoSEQ multiplex PCR; TCRdb stores in-frame clones only, minus some. The sample has approximately 580,000 clones; approximately 78% are singletons. This sample was also put to use in a study of human thymus T cells.

The sample taken for sequencing was thymocytes. These receptor sequences come from a boy less than two years old with a congenital heart defect.

V gene TRBV5-6 combines with J gene TRBJ2-6; a possible D gene is TRBD1 (5 bases). The CDR3 contains 19 residues. Germline V gene lookup returns CDR1 SGHDT and CDR2 YYEEEE. Deletions cut 2 bases from V and 0 bases from J, with 18 bases between. CDR3 protein: CASSFSRQVRGSGANVLTF. In nucleotides, the CDR3 is TGTGCCAGCAGCTTTAGTCGTCAGGTTAGGGGCTCTGGGGCCAACGTCCTGACTTTC.

This clone was observed a single time. The chain links TRBV4-3 to TRBJ2-3; 7 bases align to TRBD2. J gave up 4 bases and V 1 base, and 8 bases lay outside the gene matches. Per the germline V gene, CDR1 is LGHNA and CDR2 is YSLEER. This CDR3 comprises 16 residues. The chain's CDR3 is CASSQATSCGSDTQYF. DNA of the CDR3: TGCGCCAGCAGCCAAGCGACTAGCTGTGGGTCAGATACGCAGTATTTT.

This chain links TRBV28 with TRBJ2-7; TRBD1 is a possible D gene (6 bases). The CDR3 length is 13 residues. Deletions cut 8 bases from V and 3 bases from J, with 14 bases between. Germline values: CDR1 MDHEN, CDR2 SYDVKM. CDR3 sequence (DNA): TGTGCCAGCCGGGACACCTTCGACTACGAGCAGTACTTC. This codes for CASRDTFDYEQYF.

The rearrangement uses TRBV9 and TRBJ2-5; TRBD2 matches 8 bases. Germline V gene sequence: CDR1 SGDLS, CDR2 YYNGEE. The CDR3 sequence is 14 residues long. With 4 bases clipped from V and 4 bases from J, the junction kept 6 bases outside the gene matches. The CDR3 loop reads CASSPSGSGETQYF. The CDR3 DNA reads as TGTGCCAGCAGCCCTAGCGGGTCTGGAGAGACCCAGTACTTC. Complete variable domain (other parts from reference TRBV9 and TRBJ2-5): DSGVTQTPKHLITATGQRVTLRCSPRSGDLSVYWYQQSLDQGLQFLIQYYNGEERAKGNILERFSAQQFPDLHSELNLSSLELGDSALYFCASSPSGSGETQYFGPGTRLLVL.

The chain recombines TRBV7-6 with TRBJ2-3; D might be TRBD2 (5 bases). The CDR3 contains 18 residues. Trimming removed 1 base at V and 0 bases at J, with 17 bases between. CDR1 and CDR2 (germline): SGHVS, FNYEAQ. The CDR3 protein is CASSLVPLLDSSTDTQYF. The CDR3 DNA reads as TGTGCCAGCAGCTTAGTCCCTCTACTAGATTCTAGCACAGATACGCAGTATTTT. The whole variable domain, filled in from reference TRBV7-6 and TRBJ2-3, reads GAGVSQSPRYKVTKRGQDVALRCDPISGHVSLYWYRQALGQGPEFLTYFNYEAQQDKSGLPNDRFSAERPEGSISTLTIQRTEQRDSAMYRCASSLVPLLDSSTDTQYFGPGTRLTVL.

The chain is built from TRBV6-4 and TRBJ2-1, with a tentative D call TRBD2 (6 bases). Germline V CDR1 and CDR2: MRHNA, SNTAGT. Between the trimmed V and J ends, which lost 5 bases and 2 bases, there was a span of 16 bases. The CDR3 runs 16 residues. The CDR3 sequence is CASSIRGLATYNEQFF. The DNA for the CDR3 is TGTGCCAGCAGTATTCGAGGCCTAGCGACCTACAATGAGCAGTTCTTC.

The V gene is TRBV28, the J gene TRBJ1-4; D possibly corresponds to TRBD1 (5 bases). V was trimmed by 7 bases and J by 4 bases, leaving 19 bases between them. The CDR3 loop spans 16 amino acids. CDR1 is MDHEN, CDR2 SYDVKM, per germline. Here the CDR3 DNA reads TGTGCCAGCAACTCGGTTCAGGGCGCCGATAATGAAAAACTGTTTTTT. It translates to CASNSVQGADNEKLFF.

This chain joins TRBV11-1 and TRBJ2-5; 9 positions agree with TRBD2. V shed 5 bases and J 0 bases; nucleotides not matched to a gene: 1. Germline-derived CDR1 and CDR2 are SGHAT and FQDESV (reference sequence). This CDR3 spans 14 amino acids. This CDR3 reads CASSRTSDQETQYF. The DNA of the CDR3 is TGTGCCAGCAGCAGGACTAGCGACCAAGAGACCCAGTACTTC.

The chain carries TRBV5-6 and TRBJ1-2; 8 bases fit TRBD1. CDR1 and CDR2 from the germline V gene are SGHDT and YYEEEE. V lost 4 bases to trimming and J lost 8 bases; unmatched junction nucleotides: 7. The CDR3 runs 13 residues. CDR3 coding DNA: TGTGCCAGCAGCCGACGGACAGGGCCGGGCTACACCTTC. This encodes CASSRRTGPGYTF. Variable domain in full (rest from reference TRBV5-6 and TRBJ1-2): DAGVTQSPTHLIKTRGQQVTLRCSPKSGHDTVSWYQQALGQGPQFIFQYYEEEERQRGNFPDRFSGHQFPNYSSELNVNALLLGDSALYLCASSRRTGPGYTFGSGTRLTVV.

This chain links TRBV21-1 with TRBJ2-5; the table names TRBD1, a call not compared with the DNA. TRBV21-1 is a pseudogene. The CDR3 is 16 residues long. CDR3 nucleotide sequence: TGTGCCAGCAGCACCCGACAGGGGGCGGCTTCAGAGACCCAGTACTTC. This codes for CASSTRQGAASETQYF.

The rearrangement links TRBV5-6 to TRBJ1-1; perhaps TRBD1 as D (5 bases). The V end lost 1 base, the J end lost 0 bases, and 13 bases lay between the germline ends. The length of the CDR3 is 16 residues. From germline, CDR1 is SGHDT and CDR2 YYEEEE. The CDR3 protein is CASSLLGTAMNTEAFF. CDR3 bases: TGTGCCAGCAGCTTGTTGGGGACTGCTATGAACACTGAAGCTTTCTTT.

The chain is built from TRBV29-1 and TRBJ2-1; maybe TRBD1 (6 bases). Germline V gene lookup returns CDR1 SQVTM and CDR2 ANQGSEA. V lost 4 bases to trimming and J lost 1 base, with 14 bases between them. The CDR3 totals 15 residues. CDR3 protein: CSVGSQGRSYNEQFF. The CDR3 coding sequence is TGCAGCGTTGGGTCACAGGGAAGGTCCTACAATGAGCAGTTCTTC.

The chain uses TRBV5-4 and TRBJ2-7, with 9 bases aligning to TRBD1. Germline V gene sequence: CDR1 SGHNT, CDR2 YYREEE (reference sequence). The ends lost 4 bases at V and 7 bases at J; junction bases unmatched: 6. The CDR3 has 13 residues. The CDR3 loop reads CASSLGTGREQYF. CDR3 nucleotide sequence: TGTGCCAGCAGCCTAGGGACAGGGCGAGAGCAGTACTTC.